The 17 T cell receptor beta chains in this list originate from one sample, sequenced in a study of identical twins. TCRdb re-called the 5' RACE reads with MiXCR, one entry per CDR3 protein. Here the sample spans around 650,000 distinct CDR3 sequences, about 7.1% being singletons. This sample was also put to use in a study of yellow fever vaccine responses in identical twins.

The source material was PBMCs. The receptors shown here come from a woman aged 18 to 35 in good health.

This clonotype was detected many times. This rearrangement joins TRBV15 to TRBJ2-5; D possibly corresponds to TRBD1 (6 bases). The germline V and J ends were trimmed by 5 bases and 3 bases, with 13 bases remaining between them. The germline V gene encodes CDR1 LNHNV and CDR2 YYDKDF (reference sequence). The CDR3 length is 14 residues. The CDR3 DNA is TGTGCCACCAGCTATCGACAGGCGGAAGAGACCCAGTACTTC. Translating it yields CATSYRQAEETQYF.

This clonotype has just a few counts. This chain uses TRBV5-1 with TRBJ1-2; 11 bases map to TRBD1. CDR3 length equals 13 residues. CDR1 SGHRS and CDR2 YFSETQ come from the germline V gene. Unmatched junction bases numbered 2, after V lost 0 bases and J lost 10 bases. The CDR3 protein is CASSLEGQGDYTF. The CDR3 DNA sequence: TGCGCCAGCAGCTTGGAGGGACAGGGGGACTACACCTTC. The entire variable domain, with the rest obtained from reference TRBV5-1 and TRBJ1-2, is as follows: KAGVTQTPRYLIKTRGQQVTLSCSPISGHRSVSWYQQTPGQGLQFLFEYFSETQRNKGNFPGRFSGRQFSNSRSEMNVSTLELGDSALYLCASSLEGQGDYTFGSGTRLTVV.

This clonotype was observed a few times. This chain joins TRBV5-6 and TRBJ2-3; tentatively, D is TRBD2 (6 bases). In germline, CDR1 is SGHDT, CDR2 YYEEEE. Trimming removed 0 bases at V and 2 bases at J, with 16 bases between. The CDR3 totals 17 residues. CDR3 nucleotides: TGTGCCAGCAGCTTGGCCTTGGCGGGACTCCTCACAGATACGCAGTATTTT. Translating gives CASSLALAGLLTDTQYF. Full variable domain (missing parts from reference TRBV5-6 and TRBJ2-3): DAGVTQSPTHLIKTRGQQVTLRCSPKSGHDTVSWYQQALGQGPQFIFQYYEEEERQRGNFPDRFSGHQFPNYSSELNVNALLLGDSALYLCASSLALAGLLTDTQYFGPGTRLTVL.

This clonotype occurred many times. The CDR3 DNA reads as TGCGCCAGCAGCCAACCCCTCGGGACGACTGAAGCTTTCTTT. Protein: CASSQPLGTTEAFF. The chain employs TRBV4-1 and TRBJ1-1; a possible D gene is TRBD1 (5 bases). The V and J ends lost 2 bases and 5 bases respectively, with 12 bases between them. Germline V lookup: CDR1 MGHRA, CDR2 YSYEKL. The CDR3 is made up of 14 amino acids.

This clonotype appeared a few times. The chain is built from TRBV7-2 and TRBJ2-3; D uncertain. With 5 bases removed from V and 2 bases from J, the gap between germline ends came to 8 bases. Germline V CDR1 and CDR2: SGHTA, FQGNSA. There are 13 residues in the CDR3. As DNA, the CDR3 is TGTGCCAGCAGCCGAAGATACACAGATACGCAGTATTTT. Protein product: CASSRRYTDTQYF.

This clonotype has at least ten counts. The DNA of the CDR3 is TGCGCCAGCAGCTCGAAGGGGACAAACACAGATACGCAGTATTTT. This translates into CASSSKGTNTDTQYF. The rearrangement uses TRBV5-1 and TRBJ2-3, with D possibly TRBD1 on 6 matching bases. This CDR3 has 15 amino acids. The germline V gene encodes CDR1 SGHRS and CDR2 YFSETQ. Trimming took 3 bases from V and 2 from J, leaving 13 bases between them.

This clonotype occurred many times. The V gene is TRBV10-3, the J gene TRBJ2-1, with D tentatively TRBD1 (6 bases). This CDR3 comprises 15 residues. The germline V gene has CDR1 ENHRY and CDR2 SYGVKD. V lost 2 bases and J lost 2, with 10 bases in between. The CDR3 nucleotides are TGTGCCATCAGTGAGGGTGGACAGACCTACAATGAGCAGTTCTTC. This translates into CAISEGGQTYNEQFF.

This clonotype was counted once. The chain carries TRBV28 and TRBJ1-1; no firm D call. Per germline, CDR1 MDHEN and CDR2 SYDVKM. Trimming removed 3 bases at V and 4 bases at J, with 9 bases between. This CDR3 region has 13 residues. The CDR3 DNA reads TGTGCCAGCAGTTTTCAGGTCCCCACTGAAGCTTTCTTT. The encoded protein is CASSFQVPTEAFF.

The genes are TRBV6-5 and TRBJ1-2, with D maybe TRBD1 (5 bases). The CDR3 sequence is 13 residues long. The germline gives CDR1 MNHEY, CDR2 SVGAGI. Trimming took off 4 bases at V and 7 bases at J, with 13 bases between the two ends. DNA for the CDR3: TGTGCCAGCAGTTCCACAGGAACTTCTGGCTACACCTTC. Translating gives CASSSTGTSGYTF.

This chain connects TRBV4-1 to TRBJ2-1, with D perhaps given as TRBD1 or TRBD2 (5 bases each). Trimming stripped 6 bases from V and 14 bases from J, with 17 bases between. The CDR3 extends over 12 amino acids. Germline loops: CDR1 MGHRA, CDR2 YSYEKL. The CDR3 region has the DNA TGCGCCAGCAGTCCCCCCTCGAGGGGTAAGTTCTTC. Translating gives CASSPPSRGKFF.

This clonotype was observed at least ten times. The rearrangement uses TRBV12-3 or TRBV12-4 and TRBJ2-1; D is perhaps TRBD2 (6 bases). V lost 3 bases to trimming and J lost 9 bases, with 12 bases between them. The CDR3 runs 13 residues. The CDR3 reads CASSFLADGEQFF. The CDR3 DNA reads TGTGCCAGCAGTTTCTTAGCGGACGGTGAGCAGTTCTTC.

Only a few counts were recorded for this clonotype. The gene calls are TRBV5-1 and TRBJ2-1; 7 bases agree with TRBD2. Germline CDR1 and CDR2: SGHRS and YFSETQ. This CDR3 has 15 amino acids. V lost 3 bases, J lost 5 bases, and 8 bases stayed unmatched. The CDR3 here is CASSSGTNPNNEQFF. The CDR3, as DNA: TGCGCCAGCAGCTCCGGGACTAACCCCAACAATGAGCAGTTCTTC.

The V call is TRBV5-1, the J call TRBJ1-6, with 11 bases matching TRBD1. There are 19 residues in the CDR3. With 0 bases clipped from V and 3 bases from J, the junction kept 8 bases outside the gene matches. The germline V gene has CDR1 SGHRS and CDR2 YFSETQ. CDR3 in amino acids: CASSLEARTGGDYNSPLHF. The CDR3 DNA reads TGCGCCAGCAGCTTGGAGGCCCGGACAGGGGGCGACTATAATTCACCCCTCCACTTT.

This clonotype was recorded many times. The chain carries TRBV5-1 and TRBJ2-5, with D possibly being TRBD1 (6 bases). The CDR3 is 13 amino acids. Germline V CDR1 and CDR2: SGHRS, YFSETQ. V lost 4 bases, J lost 4 bases, and 11 bases lay in between. In nucleotides, the CDR3 is TGCGCCAGCAGCACGGACAGCCGAGAGACCCAGTACTTC. It is translated as CASSTDSRETQYF.

The V call is TRBV2, the J call TRBJ2-3, with 7 bases that match TRBD2. CDR1 is SNHLY, CDR2 FYNNEI, per germline. The ends lost 3 bases at V and 1 base at J; junction bases unmatched: 10. The CDR3 runs 17 residues. The CDR3, as DNA: TGTGCCAGCAGTGAGGTGATCCTCAGCGGGGGCACAGATACGCAGTATTTT. Protein product: CASSEVILSGGTDTQYF.

At least ten counts were recorded for this clonotype. The rearrangement uses TRBV10-2 and TRBJ1-5, with D possibly being TRBD1 (6 bases). CDR3 length: 14 residues. V lost 5 bases and J 5 bases, leaving 13 bases between the germline ends. CDR1 is WSHSY, CDR2 SAAADI, per germline. In DNA form, the CDR3 reads TGCGCCAGCAGTCCGCAGGGGAGCCATCAGCCCCAGCATTTT. This sequence encodes CASSPQGSHQPQHF.

The V gene is TRBV5-1, the J gene TRBJ2-5; 12 bases are shared with TRBD2. The germline V gene encodes CDR1 SGHRS and CDR2 YFSETQ. Trimming at V came to 3 bases and at J to 5 bases, leaving 8 bases not matched to a gene. The CDR3 is 16 amino acids. The CDR3 sequence: CASSSGLAGPRETQYF. The CDR3 nucleotides read TGCGCCAGCAGCTCGGGACTAGCGGGCCCTCGTGAGACCCAGTACTTC.